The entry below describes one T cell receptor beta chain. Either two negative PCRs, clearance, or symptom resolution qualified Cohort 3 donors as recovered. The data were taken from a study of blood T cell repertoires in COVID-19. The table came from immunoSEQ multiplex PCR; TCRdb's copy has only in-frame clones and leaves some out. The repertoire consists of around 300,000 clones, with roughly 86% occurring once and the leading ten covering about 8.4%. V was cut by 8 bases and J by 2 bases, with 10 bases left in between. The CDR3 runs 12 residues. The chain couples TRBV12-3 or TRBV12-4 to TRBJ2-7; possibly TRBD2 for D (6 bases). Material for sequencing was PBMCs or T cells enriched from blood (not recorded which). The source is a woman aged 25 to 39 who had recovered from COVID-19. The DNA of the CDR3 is TGTGCCAGCGGAGGACTACCCTACGAGCAGTACTTC. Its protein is CASGGLPYEQYF.